A single sample is the source of the 7 T cell receptor beta chains below, sequenced in a study of shared clonotypes between healthy human individuals. Sequencing used immunoSEQ multiplex PCR; TCRdb keeps in-frame clones, though not all of them. The sample has about 2.3 million clones, 85% to 95% seen once. Sequenced sample: naive CD4+ T cells from PBMCs. As for subset: CD45RA+ positively selected. The receptors were gathered from a man younger than 35 in good health. Some clones in this sample may be carry-over from other donors' samples.

J is TRBJ2-7 and V is TRBV27; D unclear. There are 13 residues in the CDR3. V gave up 5 bases and J gave up 3 bases, with 11 bases separating them. Germline V lookup: CDR1 MNHEY, CDR2 SMNVEV (reference sequence). In DNA, the CDR3 is TGTGCCAGCAGTACCTACAGCAACTACGAGCAGTACTTC. It codes for CASSTYSNYEQYF.

This rearrangement joins TRBV10-3 to TRBJ2-1; D is tentatively TRBD1 or TRBD2 (5 bases each). This CDR3 region has 15 residues. The germline V gene has CDR1 ENHRY and CDR2 SYGVKD. Trimming cost V 6 bases and J 8 bases, with 20 bases left between them. CDR3 nucleotide sequence: TGTGCCATCAGACCTAGTGGGACGGGGAGCGATGAGCAGTTCTTC. It yields the protein CAIRPSGTGSDEQFF.

The gene calls are TRBV30 and TRBJ2-7, with 9 nucleotides matching TRBD1. The CDR3 is 14 residues long. J was trimmed by 1 base and V by 4 bases; bases with no gene match: 5. The germline CDR1 and CDR2 sequences are GTSNPN and SVGIG (reference sequence). As DNA, the CDR3 is TGTGCCTGGAATAGGGACAGGGAATCCTACGAGCAGTACTTC. Amino acids: CAWNRDRESYEQYF.

As to this clone: Other DNA sequences in the same sample also yield this CDR3. The chain links TRBV6-1 to TRBJ2-5; the D gene is possibly TRBD2 (5 bases). CDR3 length: 11 amino acids. Per germline, CDR1 MNHNS and CDR2 SASEGT. V was shortened by 8 bases and J by 3 bases, with 7 bases between the two germline ends. Written as DNA, the CDR3 is TGTGCCAGCCGGCGGGAAGAGACCCAGTACTTC. This translates into CASRREETQYF.

The chain combines TRBV6-6 with TRBJ2-7, with D uncertain. V was trimmed by 2 bases and J by 0 bases, leaving 14 bases between them. CDR1 and CDR2 (germline): MNHNY, SVGAGI (reference sequence). The CDR3 loop spans 16 amino acids. DNA of the CDR3: TGTGCCAGCAGTTACGGCAAGCCTACCAGCTCCTACGAGCAGTACTTC. Protein: CASSYGKPTSSYEQYF.

The chain has TRBV9 and TRBJ2-7; perhaps TRBD2 as D (7 bases). This CDR3 contains 15 residues. From germline, CDR1 is SGDLS and CDR2 YYNGEE. The V end was cut by 4 bases, the J end by 3 bases, with 17 bases between. DNA for the CDR3: TGTGCCAGCAGCCTTAGGGGGGGCGCGGTCTACGAGCAGTACTTC. It encodes CASSLRGGAVYEQYF.

This clone showed up just once. V and J are TRBV4-3 and TRBJ2-5; 7 nucleotides match TRBD2. The CDR3 has 15 residues. The J segment lost 10 bases and the V segment lost 0 bases, leaving 11 bases of the junction unmatched. Germline V gene lookup returns CDR1 LGHNA and CDR2 YSLEER. CDR3 in DNA: TGCGCCAGCAGCCAAGAACCTCCTCCCGGCGGGGGCCAGTACTTC. As protein: CASSQEPPPGGGQYF.